Presented here are 29 T cell receptor beta chains from one specimen sequenced in a study of cytomegalovirus exposure and HLA in healthy donors. The primer mix had 60 Vbeta and 13 Jbeta primers. This table comes from immunoSEQ multiplex PCR, and its TCRdb copy is limited to in-frame clones, with some not included. The data contain under 200,000 clones, around 84% of them seen just once; the ten biggest clones take up less than 2%. Sequenced material: PBMCs. The receptor source for this set is a man aged 18 to 30 in good health and CMV-seronegative.

The chain combines TRBV5-1 with TRBJ1-6, with D unclear. Per germline, CDR1 SGHRS and CDR2 YFSETQ. The CDR3 extends over 14 amino acids. Deletions cut 0 bases from V and 8 bases from J, with 9 bases between. The CDR3 bases are TGCGCCAGCAGCTTGGGGCAGCGGGATTCACCCCTCCACTTT. Amino acid sequence: CASSLGQRDSPLHF. Combining the CDR3 with reference TRBV5-1 and TRBJ1-6 gives the whole variable domain KAGVTQTPRYLIKTRGQQVTLSCSPISGHRSVSWYQQTPGQGLQFLFEYFSETQRNKGNFPGRFSGRQFSNSRSEMNVSTLELGDSALYLCASSLGQRDSPLHFGNGTRLTVT.

This chain's CDR3 is CASSPEVGGAGYGYTF. CDR3 coding DNA: TGTGCCAGCAGCCCCGAGGTAGGGGGCGCCGGCTATGGCTACACCTTC. The V call is TRBV5-4, the J call TRBJ1-2; 7 bases agree with TRBD1. Trimming cost V 4 bases and J 4 bases; bases outside gene matches: 13. CDR1 is SGHNT, CDR2 YYREEE, per germline (reference sequence). The CDR3 has 16 amino acids.

The rearrangement uses TRBV7-9 and TRBJ2-2; the match to TRBD2 covers 13 bases. Germline V gene data show CDR1 as SEHNR and CDR2 as FQNEAQ (reference sequence). J lost 8 bases, V lost 4 bases, and 16 bases had no gene match. This CDR3 spans 19 amino acids. CDR3 coding DNA: TGTGCCAGCAGCTGGACTAGCGGGGGAGGTATCCTAACACCGGGGGAGCTGTTTTTT. It is translated as CASSWTSGGGILTPGELFF.

This chain uses TRBV19 with TRBJ2-7; tentatively, D is TRBD1 (5 bases). CDR1 is LNHDA and CDR2 is SQIVND in the germline V gene (reference sequence). V gave up 1 base and J gave up 3 bases, with 13 bases separating them. CDR3 length: 15 residues. CDR3 in amino acids: CASSIGQGRNYEQYF. The CDR3, as DNA: TGTGCCAGTAGTATAGGCCAGGGCCGGAACTACGAGCAGTACTTC.

The gene calls are TRBV7-6 and TRBJ2-1, with D possibly being TRBD2 (6 bases). Trimming pared 3 bases from V and 8 bases from J, leaving 11 bases between. Germline V gives CDR1 SGHVS, CDR2 FNYEAQ. The CDR3 extends over 13 amino acids. CDR3 amino acids: CASSLERGDEQFF. CDR3 DNA: TGTGCCAGCAGCTTGGAGCGCGGGGATGAGCAGTTCTTC.

The chain combines TRBV19 with TRBJ2-5; 11 bases match TRBD2. This CDR3 spans 18 amino acids. Germline trimming cut 2 bases from V and 5 bases from J; bases unmatched to any gene: 13. CDR1 LNHDA and CDR2 SQIVND come from the germline V gene (reference sequence). The CDR3: CASSIPPKTSGMAETQYF. The CDR3 DNA reads as TGTGCCAGTAGTATACCTCCTAAGACTAGCGGGATGGCTGAGACCCAGTACTTC.

The chain recombines TRBV7-8 with TRBJ2-5; 9 bases map to TRBD1. The V gene end was trimmed by 2 bases and the J gene end by 2 bases; junction bases not matched to a gene: 3. CDR3 length equals 15 residues. Germline lookup yields CDR1 SGHVS and CDR2 FQNEAQ. The CDR3 region is CASSLRTGAQETQYF. As DNA, the CDR3 is TGTGCCAGCAGCTTACGGACAGGGGCACAAGAGACCCAGTACTTC.

J is TRBJ1-6 and V is TRBV27; 7 bases are shared with TRBD1. CDR1 is MNHEY and CDR2 is SMNVEV in the germline V gene (reference sequence). This CDR3 has 14 residues. V dropped 6 bases and J dropped 9; count of bases not matched to a gene: 8. CDR3: CASRRTGVGSPLHF. DNA of the CDR3: TGTGCCAGCAGACGAACAGGGGTTGGTTCACCCCTCCACTTT.

The rearrangement joins TRBV7-2 to TRBJ2-7; D might be TRBD1 (5 bases). The CDR3 covers 14 residues. Trimming took 1 base from V and 5 from J, leaving 12 bases between them. Germline V gives CDR1 SGHTA, CDR2 FQGNSA. CDR3 DNA: TGTGCCAGCAGCTTAGGGCAGGGTTACCACGAGCAGTACTTC. Translating gives CASSLGQGYHEQYF. Based on the CDR3 plus reference TRBV7-2 and TRBJ2-7, the full variable domain is GAGVSQSPSNKVTEKGKDVELRCDPISGHTALYWYRQSLGQGLEFLIYFQGNSAPDKSGLPSDRFSAERTGGSVSTLTIQRTQQEDSAVYLCASSLGQGYHEQYFGPGTRLTVT.

The rearrangement joins TRBV4-3 to TRBJ2-1; tentative D call: TRBD2 (5 bases). The CDR3 consists of 12 residues. Deletions cut 6 bases from V and 4 bases from J, with 7 bases between. The germline CDR1 and CDR2 sequences are LGHNA and YSLEER. DNA of the CDR3: TGCGCCAGCAGTACTAGTTACAATGAGCAGTTCTTC. Protein: CASSTSYNEQFF.

The chain links TRBV9 to TRBJ1-2; D is possibly TRBD1 (5 bases). In germline, CDR1 is SGDLS, CDR2 YYNGEE. CDR3 size: 15 residues. V was trimmed by 4 bases and J by 9 bases, leaving 22 bases between them. CDR3 coding DNA: TGTGCCAGCAGCCCCTCAGACAGCAAGGGGTTGAGCTACACCTTC. Protein product: CASSPSDSKGLSYTF.

The chain combines TRBV5-6 with TRBJ2-7; TRBD2 aligns across 11 bases. Germline lookup yields CDR1 SGHDT and CDR2 YYEEEE. V lost 3 bases, J lost 0 bases, and 5 bases stayed unmatched. This CDR3 is built from 16 residues. The DNA of the CDR3 is TGTGCCAGCAGCTCCACTAGCGGGGGATACTCCTACGAGCAGTACTTC. This gives the protein CASSSTSGGYSYEQYF.

This clone came up a few times. This chain connects TRBV6-5 to TRBJ1-2, with D hard to call. The V end was cut by 5 bases, the J end by 8 bases, with 15 bases between. The CDR3 has 13 amino acids. Germline-derived CDR1 and CDR2 are MNHEY and SVGAGI. CDR3 DNA: TGTGCCAGCAGTCGATCACCGGGTGGCGGCTACACCTTC. This translates into CASSRSPGGGYTF.

The genes are TRBV5-1 and TRBJ1-2; perhaps TRBD1 as D (6 bases). The germline gives CDR1 SGHRS, CDR2 YFSETQ. The CDR3 contains 14 residues. The V gene lost 4 bases and the J gene lost 5 bases, with 15 bases spanning the gap. The CDR3 sequence is CASSPQGREYGYTF. The DNA of the CDR3 is TGCGCCAGCAGCCCACAGGGACGGGAATATGGCTACACCTTC.

The chain combines TRBV27 with TRBJ2-1, with 8 positions matching TRBD2. The CDR3 extends over 19 amino acids. With 0 bases clipped from V and 9 bases from J, the junction kept 19 bases outside the gene matches. Germline V gene data show CDR1 as MNHEY and CDR2 as SMNVEV (reference sequence). CDR3 sequence: CASSLSSVREGPRTGEQFF. Written as DNA, the CDR3 is TGTGCCAGCAGTTTATCGAGCGTTCGGGAGGGTCCTCGTACCGGTGAGCAGTTCTTC.

The chain carries TRBV19 and TRBJ2-2; 7 positions match TRBD2. This CDR3 is 14 amino acids long. CDR1 is LNHDA, CDR2 SQIVND, per germline (reference sequence). V lost 6 bases and J lost 5; bases outside the gene matches: 6. This CDR3 is CASSRDGGTGELFF. CDR3 DNA sequence: TGTGCCAGTAGCAGGGACGGGGGGACCGGGGAGCTGTTTTTT.

The genes are TRBV5-4 and TRBJ2-7; perhaps TRBD1 as D (6 bases). The V and J ends lost 5 bases and 3 bases respectively, with 18 bases between them. Germline-derived CDR1 and CDR2 are SGHNT and YYREEE (reference sequence). The CDR3 loop spans 15 amino acids. This chain's CDR3 is CASRGDIRSDYEQYF. The CDR3 coding sequence is TGTGCCAGCAGGGGGGACATCCGAAGTGACTACGAGCAGTACTTC.

This clone was counted between two and nine times. The chain recombines TRBV28 with TRBJ2-2, with 13 bases identical to TRBD2. J gave up 7 bases and V 8 bases, and 4 bases lay outside the gene matches. Germline values: CDR1 MDHEN, CDR2 SYDVKM. This CDR3 region has 14 residues. The CDR3 DNA sequence: TGTGCCAGCGGACTAGCGGGAGCTGACGGGGAGCTGTTTTTT. As protein: CASGLAGADGELFF.

The chain combines TRBV10-3 with TRBJ1-1; no definite D call. V lost 6 bases and J lost 1, with 9 bases in between. Germline V CDR1 and CDR2: ENHRY, SYGVKD. CDR3 size: 13 residues. CDR3 region: CAISLRENTEAFF. The CDR3, as DNA: TGTGCCATCAGCCTGAGGGAGAACACTGAAGCTTTCTTT.

The gene calls are TRBV5-1 and TRBJ2-5, with TRBD1 matching 8 bases. Trimming cost V 4 bases and J 4 bases; bases outside gene matches: 9. The CDR3 runs 15 residues. The V gene's germline CDR1 is SGHRS and CDR2 YFSETQ. The CDR3 DNA reads TGCGCCAGCAGCCCCGGACAGGGACGGGGAGAGACCCAGTACTTC. It translates to CASSPGQGRGETQYF.

V is TRBV7-2 and J is TRBJ1-2; D may be TRBD1 (5 bases). The CDR3 has 15 residues. V dropped 1 base and J dropped 7 bases, with 16 bases sitting between them. CDR1 is SGHTA, CDR2 FQGNSA, per germline. The CDR3 region is CASSLGPGLGSGYTF. CDR3 bases: TGTGCCAGCAGCTTAGGGCCGGGACTCGGCAGTGGCTACACCTTC.

This rearrangement joins TRBV5-1 to TRBJ2-3; D remains unclear. Germline V CDR1 and CDR2: SGHRS, YFSETQ. CDR3 size: 11 residues. Trimming stripped 2 bases from V and 4 bases from J, with 2 bases between. As DNA, the CDR3 is TGCGCCAGCAGCTTCGCAGATACGCAGTATTTT. Translating gives CASSFADTQYF.

The chain is built from TRBV7-2 and TRBJ2-3; weak D call: TRBD2 (6 bases). CDR1 SGHTA and CDR2 FQGNSA come from the germline V gene. The CDR3 is 14 residues long. V lost 5 bases to trimming and J lost 7 bases, with 16 bases between them. In DNA form, the CDR3 reads TGTGCCAGCAGCGGGGGGACTTCAGGATATACGCAGTATTTT. Its translation is CASSGGTSGYTQYF.

The rearrangement links TRBV14 to TRBJ2-4; D might be TRBD2 (5 bases). The CDR3 is made up of 15 amino acids. Germline V gives CDR1 SGHDN, CDR2 FVKESK. V dropped 3 bases and J dropped 5 bases, with 14 bases sitting between them. CDR3 amino acids: CASSHPGSAENIQYF. The DNA for the CDR3 is TGTGCCAGCAGCCATCCGGGGTCCGCGGAAAACATTCAGTACTTC.

The chain uses TRBV29-1 and TRBJ2-4, with D possibly matching TRBD1 (6 bases). Trimming pared 2 bases from V and 7 bases from J, leaving 15 bases between. The CDR3 is made up of 14 amino acids. The germline V gene has CDR1 SQVTM and CDR2 ANQGSEA. The CDR3 here is CSVESVGANNIQYF. For the CDR3, the DNA is TGCAGCGTTGAAAGTGTGGGGGCTAATAACATTCAGTACTTC.

This sequence joins TRBV6-1 and TRBJ1-1, with D maybe TRBD1 (5 bases). Trimming shortened V by 7 bases and J by 5 bases, and 17 bases separated the two germline ends. Germline values: CDR1 MNHNS, CDR2 SASEGT. The CDR3 consists of 14 residues. The CDR3: CASKAGWRKTEAFF. CDR3 sequence (DNA): TGTGCCAGCAAGGCAGGGTGGCGGAAAACTGAAGCTTTCTTT.

Only a few counts were recorded for this clone. The chain links TRBV28 to TRBJ1-5; D might be TRBD1 (6 bases). Trimming pared 7 bases from V and 0 bases from J, leaving 10 bases between. The CDR3 extends over 14 amino acids. Germline V lookup: CDR1 MDHEN, CDR2 SYDVKM. In nucleotides, the CDR3 is TGTGCCAGCATACAGGGAAATAGCAATCAGCCCCAGCATTTT. Amino acid sequence: CASIQGNSNQPQHF.

The chain combines TRBV28 with TRBJ2-7; 10 bases line up with TRBD1. The V gene end was trimmed by 6 bases and the J gene end by 2 bases; junction bases not matched to a gene: 16. Germline assignment: CDR1 MDHEN and CDR2 SYDVKM. The CDR3 is 18 amino acids. The CDR3 protein is CASSPPPGWDRGTYEQYF. In DNA, the CDR3 is TGTGCCAGCAGCCCTCCCCCCGGTTGGGACAGGGGTACCTACGAGCAGTACTTC.

The chain has TRBV18 and TRBJ1-2; D unclear. Germline V gene sequence: CDR1 KGHSH, CDR2 LQKENI. This CDR3 region has 15 residues. Between the trimmed V and J ends, which lost 3 bases and 4 bases, there was a span of 15 bases. The CDR3 coding sequence is TGTGCCAGCTCACCTGAGGCGCAGCGACTCTATGGCTACACCTTC. This codes for CASSPEAQRLYGYTF.